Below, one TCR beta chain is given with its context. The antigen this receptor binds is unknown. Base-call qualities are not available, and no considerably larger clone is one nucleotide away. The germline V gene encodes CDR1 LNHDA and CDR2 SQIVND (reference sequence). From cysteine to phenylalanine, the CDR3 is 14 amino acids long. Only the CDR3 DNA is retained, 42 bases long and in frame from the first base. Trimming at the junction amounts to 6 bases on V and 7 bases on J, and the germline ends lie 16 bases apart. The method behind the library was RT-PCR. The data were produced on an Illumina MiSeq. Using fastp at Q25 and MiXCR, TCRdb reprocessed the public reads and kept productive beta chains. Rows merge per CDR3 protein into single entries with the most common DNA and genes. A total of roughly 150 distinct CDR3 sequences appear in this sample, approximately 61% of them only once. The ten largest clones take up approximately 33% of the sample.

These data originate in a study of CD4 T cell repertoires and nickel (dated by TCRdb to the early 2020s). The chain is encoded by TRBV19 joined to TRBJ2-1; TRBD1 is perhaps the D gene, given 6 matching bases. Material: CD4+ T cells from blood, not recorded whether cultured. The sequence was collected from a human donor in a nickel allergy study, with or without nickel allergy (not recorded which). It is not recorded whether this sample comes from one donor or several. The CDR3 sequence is CASRGVLGQNEQFF. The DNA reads TGTGCCAGTAGGGGGGTCCTAGGACAGAATGAGCAGTTCTTC.